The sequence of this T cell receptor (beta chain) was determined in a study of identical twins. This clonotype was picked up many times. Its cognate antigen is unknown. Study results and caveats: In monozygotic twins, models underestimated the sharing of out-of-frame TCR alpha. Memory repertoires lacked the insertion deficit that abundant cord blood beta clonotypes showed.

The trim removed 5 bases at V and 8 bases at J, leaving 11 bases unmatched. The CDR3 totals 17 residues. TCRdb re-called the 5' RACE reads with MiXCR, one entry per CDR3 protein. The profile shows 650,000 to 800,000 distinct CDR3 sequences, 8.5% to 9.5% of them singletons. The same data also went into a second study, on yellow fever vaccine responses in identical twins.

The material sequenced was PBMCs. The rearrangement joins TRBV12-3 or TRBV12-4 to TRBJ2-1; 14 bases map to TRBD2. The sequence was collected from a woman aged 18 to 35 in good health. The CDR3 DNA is TGTGCCAGCAGTAACGGGACTAGCGGGGGTTTTGGCGATGAGCAGTTCTTC. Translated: CASSNGTSGGFGDEQFF.